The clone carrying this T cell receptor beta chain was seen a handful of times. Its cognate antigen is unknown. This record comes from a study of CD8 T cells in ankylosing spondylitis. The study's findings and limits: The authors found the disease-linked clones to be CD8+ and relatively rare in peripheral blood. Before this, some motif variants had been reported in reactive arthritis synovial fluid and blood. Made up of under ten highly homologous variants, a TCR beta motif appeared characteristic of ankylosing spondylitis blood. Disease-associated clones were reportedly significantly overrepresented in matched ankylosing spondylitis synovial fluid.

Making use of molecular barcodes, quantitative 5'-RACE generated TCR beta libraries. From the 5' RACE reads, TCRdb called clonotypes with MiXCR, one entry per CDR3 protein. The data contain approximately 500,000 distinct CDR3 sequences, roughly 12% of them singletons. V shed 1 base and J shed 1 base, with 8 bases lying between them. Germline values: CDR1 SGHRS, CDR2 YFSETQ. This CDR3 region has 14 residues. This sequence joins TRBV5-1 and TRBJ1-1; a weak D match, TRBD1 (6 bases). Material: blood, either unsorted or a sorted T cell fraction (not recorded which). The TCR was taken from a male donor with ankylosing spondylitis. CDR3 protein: CASSLTGKNTEAFF. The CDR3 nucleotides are TGCGCCAGCAGCTTGACAGGGAAGAACACTGAAGCTTTCTTT.